This TCR beta chain was retrieved from a study of blood T cells in healthy people across ages. Note on this clonotype: What it binds is not known.

A second PCR, run for roughly 7 to 11 cycles, used a sample-barcoded 5' primer plus a J-beta primer mix. One entry per CDR3 protein, called by TCRdb with MiXCR from the 5' RACE reads. The sample has roughly 800,000 distinct CDR3 sequences; more than 45% are singletons. Broader study findings: Not knowing donor CMV status may have confounded expanded clonotype changes. TCR beta diversity correlated strongly with naive T cell percentage.

This sequence was found in a man aged 25 to 45 in good health. Input material: blood.

The CDR3 nucleotides read TGTGCCACCAGCAGAATCGGGGCGGGCAGGCTCAATCAGCCCCAGCATTTT. Translated, it gives CATSRIGAGRLNQPQHF. The chain employs TRBV15 and TRBJ1-5, with D possibly matching TRBD1 (5 bases). The CDR3 spans 17 residues. With 2 bases removed from V and 3 bases from J, the gap between germline ends came to 17 bases. Germline values: CDR1 LNHNV, CDR2 YYDKDF (reference sequence).